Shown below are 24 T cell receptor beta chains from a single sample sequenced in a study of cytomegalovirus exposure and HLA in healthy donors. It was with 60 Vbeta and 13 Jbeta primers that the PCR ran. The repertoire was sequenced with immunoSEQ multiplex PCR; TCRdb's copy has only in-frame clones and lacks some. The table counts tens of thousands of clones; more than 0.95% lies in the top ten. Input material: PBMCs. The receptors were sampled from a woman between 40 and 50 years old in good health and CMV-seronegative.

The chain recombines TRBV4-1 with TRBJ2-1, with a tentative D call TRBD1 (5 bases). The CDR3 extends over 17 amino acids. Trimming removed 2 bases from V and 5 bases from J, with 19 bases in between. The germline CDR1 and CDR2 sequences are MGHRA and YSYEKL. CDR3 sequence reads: CASSQLLDAGINNEQFF. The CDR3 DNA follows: TGCGCCAGCAGCCAACTTCTTGATGCAGGGATAAACAATGAGCAGTTCTTC.

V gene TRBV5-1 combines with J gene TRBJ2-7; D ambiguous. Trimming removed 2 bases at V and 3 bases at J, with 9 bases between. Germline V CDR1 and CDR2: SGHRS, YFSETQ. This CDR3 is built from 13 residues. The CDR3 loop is CASSLTVDYEQYF. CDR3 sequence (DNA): TGCGCCAGCAGCTTAACAGTCGACTACGAGCAGTACTTC.

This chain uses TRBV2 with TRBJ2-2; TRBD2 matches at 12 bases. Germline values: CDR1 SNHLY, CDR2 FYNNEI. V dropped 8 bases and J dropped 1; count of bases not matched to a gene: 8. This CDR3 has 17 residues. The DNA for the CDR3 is TGTGCCAGCTCCCCGGGGGGACTAGCGGGGAACACCGGGGAGCTGTTTTTT. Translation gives CASSPGGLAGNTGELFF. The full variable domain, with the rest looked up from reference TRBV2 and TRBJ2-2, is EPEVTQTPSHQVTQMGQEVILRCVPISNHLYFYWYRQILGQKVEFLVSFYNNEISEKSEIFDDQFSVERPDGSNFTLKIRSTKLEDSAMYFCASSPGGLAGNTGELFFGEGSRLTVL.

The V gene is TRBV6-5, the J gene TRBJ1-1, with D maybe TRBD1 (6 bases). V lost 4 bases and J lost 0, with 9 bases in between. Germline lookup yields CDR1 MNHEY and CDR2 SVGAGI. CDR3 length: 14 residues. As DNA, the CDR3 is TGTGCCAGCAGTTCACAGGGAGTGAACACTGAAGCTTTCTTT. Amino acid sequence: CASSSQGVNTEAFF.

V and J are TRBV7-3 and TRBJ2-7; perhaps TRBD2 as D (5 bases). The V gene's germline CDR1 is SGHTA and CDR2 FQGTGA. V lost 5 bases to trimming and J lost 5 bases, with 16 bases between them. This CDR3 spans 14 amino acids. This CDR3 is CASSQGGFPHEQYF. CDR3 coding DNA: TGTGCCAGCAGCCAAGGCGGGTTCCCCCACGAGCAGTACTTC. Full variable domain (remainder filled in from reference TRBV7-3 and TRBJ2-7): GAGVSQTPSNKVTEKGKYVELRCDPISGHTALYWYRQSLGQGPEFLIYFQGTGAADDSGLPNDRFFAVRPEGSVSTLKIQRTERGDSAVYLCASSQGGFPHEQYFGPGTRLTVT.

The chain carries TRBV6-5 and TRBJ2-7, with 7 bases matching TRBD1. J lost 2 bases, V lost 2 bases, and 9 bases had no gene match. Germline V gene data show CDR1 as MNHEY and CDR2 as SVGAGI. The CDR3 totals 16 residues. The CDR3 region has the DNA TGTGCCAGCAGTTACACCTGGGGACAGTACGCCTACGAGCAGTACTTC. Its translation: CASSYTWGQYAYEQYF.

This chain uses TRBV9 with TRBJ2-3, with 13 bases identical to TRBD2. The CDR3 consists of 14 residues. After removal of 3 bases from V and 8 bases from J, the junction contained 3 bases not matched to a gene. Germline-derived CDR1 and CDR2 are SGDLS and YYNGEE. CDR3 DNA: TGTGCCAGCAGCGAGGGGACTAGCGGGATTACGCAGTATTTT. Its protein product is CASSEGTSGITQYF.

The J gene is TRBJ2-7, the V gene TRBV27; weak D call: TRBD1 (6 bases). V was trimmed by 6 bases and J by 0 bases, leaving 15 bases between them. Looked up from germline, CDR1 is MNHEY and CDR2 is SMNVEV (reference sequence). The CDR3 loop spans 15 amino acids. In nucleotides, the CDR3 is TGTGCCAGCAGCCTCGAGGGGGACACCTCCTACGAGCAGTACTTC. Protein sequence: CASSLEGDTSYEQYF.

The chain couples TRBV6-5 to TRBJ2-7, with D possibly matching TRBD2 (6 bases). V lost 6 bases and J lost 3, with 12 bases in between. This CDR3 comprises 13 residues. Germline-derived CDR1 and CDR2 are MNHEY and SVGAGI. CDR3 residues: CASRKTSFYEQYF. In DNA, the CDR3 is TGTGCCAGCAGAAAAACTAGCTTCTACGAGCAGTACTTC.

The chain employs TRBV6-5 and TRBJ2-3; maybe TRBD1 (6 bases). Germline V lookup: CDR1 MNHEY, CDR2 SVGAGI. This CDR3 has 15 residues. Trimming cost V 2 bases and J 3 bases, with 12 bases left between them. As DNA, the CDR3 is TGTGCCAGCAGTTACGACCAGGGGTGGACAGATACGCAGTATTTT. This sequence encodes CASSYDQGWTDTQYF.

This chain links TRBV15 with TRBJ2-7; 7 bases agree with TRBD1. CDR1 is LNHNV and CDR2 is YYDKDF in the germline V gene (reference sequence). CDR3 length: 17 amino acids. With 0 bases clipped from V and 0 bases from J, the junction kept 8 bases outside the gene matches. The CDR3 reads CATSREYSTGSSYEQYF. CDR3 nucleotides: TGTGCCACCAGCAGAGAATATTCGACAGGGAGCTCCTACGAGCAGTACTTC.

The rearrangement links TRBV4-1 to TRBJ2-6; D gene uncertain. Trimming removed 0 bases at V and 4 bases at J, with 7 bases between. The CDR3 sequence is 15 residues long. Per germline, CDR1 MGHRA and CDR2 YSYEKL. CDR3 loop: CASSQDSYGANVLTF. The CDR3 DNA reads TGCGCCAGCAGCCAAGATAGTTACGGGGCCAACGTCCTGACTTTC.

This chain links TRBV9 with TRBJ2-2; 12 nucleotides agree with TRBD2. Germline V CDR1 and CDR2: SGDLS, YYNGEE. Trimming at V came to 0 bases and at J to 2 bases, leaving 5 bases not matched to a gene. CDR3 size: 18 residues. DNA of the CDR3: TGTGCCAGCAGCGTAGATCTAGCGGGAGGGCCAAACACCGGGGAGCTGTTTTTT. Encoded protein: CASSVDLAGGPNTGELFF.

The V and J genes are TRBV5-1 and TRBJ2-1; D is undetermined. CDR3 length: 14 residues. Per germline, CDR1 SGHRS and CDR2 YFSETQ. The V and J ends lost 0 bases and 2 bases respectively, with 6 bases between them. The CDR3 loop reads CASSLGQTYNEQFF. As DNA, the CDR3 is TGCGCCAGCAGCTTGGGCCAGACCTACAATGAGCAGTTCTTC.

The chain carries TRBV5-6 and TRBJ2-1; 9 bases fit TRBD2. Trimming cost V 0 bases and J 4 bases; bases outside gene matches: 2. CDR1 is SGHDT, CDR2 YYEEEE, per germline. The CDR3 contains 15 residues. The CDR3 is CASSLATSGYNEQFF. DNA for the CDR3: TGTGCCAGCAGCTTGGCGACTAGCGGATACAATGAGCAGTTCTTC.

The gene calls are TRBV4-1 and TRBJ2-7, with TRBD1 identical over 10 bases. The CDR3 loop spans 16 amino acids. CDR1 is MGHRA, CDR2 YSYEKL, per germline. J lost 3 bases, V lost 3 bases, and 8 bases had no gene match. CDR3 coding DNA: TGCGCCAGCAGCCAGGGACAGGGGAAACGTGTCTACGAGCAGTACTTC. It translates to CASSQGQGKRVYEQYF.

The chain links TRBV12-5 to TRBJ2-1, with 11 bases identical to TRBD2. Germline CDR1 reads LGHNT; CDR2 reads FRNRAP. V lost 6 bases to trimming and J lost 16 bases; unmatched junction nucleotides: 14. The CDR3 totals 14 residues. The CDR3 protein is CASGPRSTSGSFFF. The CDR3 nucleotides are TGTGCTAGTGGACCTCGTTCCACTAGCGGGAGTTTTTTCTTC. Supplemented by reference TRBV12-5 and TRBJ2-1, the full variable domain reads DARVTQTPRHKVTEMGQEVTMRCQPILGHNTVFWYRQTMMQGLELLAYFRNRAPLDDSGMPKDRFSAEMPDATLATLKIQPSEPRDSAVYFCASGPRSTSGSFFFGPGTRLTVL.

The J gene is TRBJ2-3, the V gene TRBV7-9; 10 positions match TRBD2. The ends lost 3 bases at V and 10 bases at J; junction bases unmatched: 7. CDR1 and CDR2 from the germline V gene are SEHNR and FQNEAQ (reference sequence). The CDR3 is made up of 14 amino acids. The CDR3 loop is CASSFLAGVDPQYF. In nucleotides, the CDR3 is TGTGCCAGCAGCTTCCTAGCGGGAGTTGATCCGCAGTATTTT.

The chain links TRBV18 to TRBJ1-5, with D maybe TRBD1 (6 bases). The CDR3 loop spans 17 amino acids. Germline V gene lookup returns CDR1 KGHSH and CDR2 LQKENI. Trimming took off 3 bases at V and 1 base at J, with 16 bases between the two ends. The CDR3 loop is CASSPIESTGSNQPQHF. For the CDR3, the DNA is TGTGCCAGCTCACCTATCGAGTCTACAGGGAGCAATCAGCCCCAGCATTTT.

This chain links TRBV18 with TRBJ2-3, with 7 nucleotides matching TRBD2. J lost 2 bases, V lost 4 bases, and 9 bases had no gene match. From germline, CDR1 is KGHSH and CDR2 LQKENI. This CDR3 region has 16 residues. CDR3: CASSQAGVFSTDTQYF. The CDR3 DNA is TGTGCCAGCTCACAGGCGGGAGTCTTTTCCACAGATACGCAGTATTTT.

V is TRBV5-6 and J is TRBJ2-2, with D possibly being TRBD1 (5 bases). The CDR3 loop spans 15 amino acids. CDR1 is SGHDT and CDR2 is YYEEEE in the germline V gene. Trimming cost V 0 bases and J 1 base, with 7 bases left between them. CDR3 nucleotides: TGTGCCAGCAGCTTGGGACAGTTGAACACCGGGGAGCTGTTTTTT. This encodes CASSLGQLNTGELFF.

DNA for the CDR3: TGTGCCAGCAGCTTTTCGGTGAACACTGAAGCTTTCTTT. Translated: CASSFSVNTEAFF. The gene calls are TRBV11-3 and TRBJ1-1; D is unresolved. This CDR3 has 13 amino acids. Per the germline V gene, CDR1 is SGHNT and CDR2 is YENEEA. Trimming took 3 bases from V and 0 from J, leaving 5 bases between them.

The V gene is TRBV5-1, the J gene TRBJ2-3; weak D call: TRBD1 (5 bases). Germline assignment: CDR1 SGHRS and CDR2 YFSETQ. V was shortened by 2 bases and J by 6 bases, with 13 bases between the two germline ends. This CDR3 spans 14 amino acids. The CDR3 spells CASSFRASGDTQYF. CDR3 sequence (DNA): TGCGCCAGCAGCTTCAGGGCTAGTGGCGATACGCAGTATTTT.

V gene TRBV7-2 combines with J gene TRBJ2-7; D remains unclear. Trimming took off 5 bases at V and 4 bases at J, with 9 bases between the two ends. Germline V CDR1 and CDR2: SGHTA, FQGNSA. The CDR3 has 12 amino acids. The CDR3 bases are TGTGCCAGCAGCACTGGAGTATACGAGCAGTACTTC. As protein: CASSTGVYEQYF.